This T cell receptor beta chain derives from a study of T cell repertoires in cytomegalovirus infection. Study in general: In the study, CMV epitopes included recently identified HLA-C-restricted and well-studied HLA-B-restricted ones. Study-wide points: HLA-C-restricted, CMV-specific TCR beta clonotypes were dominant ex vivo.

MiXCR, run by TCRdb on the reads, gives a single entry per CDR3 protein. In the table there are about 920,000 distinct CDR3 sequences, approximately 30% of which are singletons. This clonotype was seen repeatedly, ten times or more. Its antigen is not identified. This sample comprised cultured CD8+ T cells from PBMCs, obtained from culture after CMV antigen stimulation. The receptor's source is a human donor in good health (CMV status not recorded). Some clones in this sample may be carry-over from other donors' samples.

The CDR3 bases are TGTGCCAGCAAAGGGTCCTACGAGCAGTACTTC. This translates into CASKGSYEQYF. The chain combines TRBV7-9 with TRBJ2-7; D is unclear. V lost 7 bases and J 1 base, leaving 5 bases between the germline ends. CDR1 is SEHNR, CDR2 FQNEAQ, per germline (reference sequence). The CDR3 is 11 residues long.